These T cell receptor beta chains were read from a single sample in a study of T cell responses to AZD1222 COVID-19 vaccine. Here immunoSEQ multiplex PCR was the method, and the copy in TCRdb shows in-frame clones only, minus some. The data hold about 180,000 clones, with around 94% observed a single time. The sequencing used peripheral blood, collected 28 days after the second AZD1222 dose. The source of these receptors is an adult who received the AZD1222 COVID-19 vaccine. Each CDR3 is given with its conserved first and last residue. The order of the fields is CDR3 DNA, CDR3 protein, J gene, V gene, clone size, D gene. The D gene is left open where the match is weak. Rows may omit the clone size; those that give it use once, few, many or a size class.

cdr3_nt: TGCGCCAGCAGCCAAACTCGAAGGGGAGCGGGGGTTACGCAGTATTTT
cdr3_aa: CASSQTRRGAGVTQYF
j_call: TRBJ2-3
v_call: TRBV4-1
clone_size: NA
d_call: TRBD2

cdr3_nt: TGCGCCAGCAGCTTGACAGGGGGCCCCCATGGCTACACCTTC
cdr3_aa: CASSLTGGPHGYTF
j_call: TRBJ1-2
v_call: TRBV5-1
clone_size: few
d_call: TRBD1

cdr3_nt: TGTGCCAGCAGGGGGGACAGGGGCTATAATTCACCCCTCCACTTT
cdr3_aa: CASRGDRGYNSPLHF
j_call: TRBJ1-6
v_call: TRBV6-5
clone_size: NA
d_call: TRBD1

cdr3_nt: TGTGCCAGCAGCTATGGAGGGAACACCATATATTTT
cdr3_aa: CASSYGGNTIYF
j_call: TRBJ1-3
v_call: TRBV11-1
clone_size: NA
d_call: NA

cdr3_nt: TGTGCCAGCAGCCCAAACAGGGGGAACTATGGCTACACCTTC
cdr3_aa: CASSPNRGNYGYTF
j_call: TRBJ1-2
v_call: TRBV3-1/TRBV3-2
clone_size: NA
d_call: TRBD1

cdr3_nt: TGCGCCAGCAGTCCTCTTCAGGGGGCGATCTATGGCTACACCTTC
cdr3_aa: CASSPLQGAIYGYTF
j_call: TRBJ1-2
v_call: TRBV4-3
clone_size: NA
d_call: TRBD1

cdr3_nt: TGTGCCAGCAGTTTCGGGACAGGGGCTGGCACTGGGGCCAACGTCCTGACTTTC
cdr3_aa: CASSFGTGAGTGANVLTF
j_call: TRBJ2-6
v_call: TRBV28
clone_size: NA
d_call: TRBD1

cdr3_nt: TGCGCCAGCAGCTTGGCCGAGGGGAGCTATGGCTACACCTTC
cdr3_aa: CASSLAEGSYGYTF
j_call: TRBJ1-2
v_call: TRBV5-1
clone_size: NA
d_call: NA

cdr3_nt: TGTGCTAGTGGTTCGCCGACAGGGAAAGATGGCTACACCTTC
cdr3_aa: CASGSPTGKDGYTF
j_call: TRBJ1-2
v_call: TRBV12-5
clone_size: NA
d_call: TRBD1

cdr3_nt: TGTGCCAGCTCACCAACGGAGTATCAAGCTTTCTTT
cdr3_aa: CASSPTEYQAFF
j_call: TRBJ1-1
v_call: TRBV18
clone_size: few
d_call: NA

cdr3_nt: TGTGCCAGCAGTCTTCAAACAGCAACTAATGAAAAACTGTTTTTT
cdr3_aa: CASSLQTATNEKLFF
j_call: TRBJ1-4
v_call: TRBV28
clone_size: NA
d_call: NA

cdr3_nt: TGTGCCAGCAGTGTAAAGTCTCGAGGCTACACCTTC
cdr3_aa: CASSVKSRGYTF
j_call: TRBJ1-2
v_call: TRBV2
clone_size: NA
d_call: NA

cdr3_nt: TGTGCCAGTAGTCCGTTACAGGGGCCCTATTCACCCCTCCACTTT
cdr3_aa: CASSPLQGPYSPLHF
j_call: TRBJ1-6
v_call: TRBV19
clone_size: NA
d_call: TRBD1

cdr3_nt: TGTGCCAGCTACAATGACAGGGGCCATAGCAATCAGCCCCAGCATTTT
cdr3_aa: CASYNDRGHSNQPQHF
j_call: TRBJ1-5
v_call: TRBV2
clone_size: NA
d_call: TRBD1

cdr3_nt: TGTGCCAGCAGCTTAGCGGGGGGCCTCTACAATGAGCAGTTCTTC
cdr3_aa: CASSLAGGLYNEQFF
j_call: TRBJ2-1
v_call: TRBV11-1
clone_size: NA
d_call: NA

cdr3_nt: TGTGCCAGCTCACCTACGGCATCTAACTATGGCTACACCTTC
cdr3_aa: CASSPTASNYGYTF
j_call: TRBJ1-2
v_call: TRBV18
clone_size: NA
d_call: NA

cdr3_nt: TGTGCCAGCAGTAGCCCCTCTGGGGAGCTGTTTTTT
cdr3_aa: CASSSPSGELFF
j_call: TRBJ2-2
v_call: TRBV27
clone_size: NA
d_call: NA

cdr3_nt: TGTGCCAGCAGCTCCCAAGGCGCGGGGGTGCAAGAGACCCAGTACTTC
cdr3_aa: CASSSQGAGVQETQYF
j_call: TRBJ2-5
v_call: TRBV7-8
clone_size: NA
d_call: TRBD2

cdr3_nt: TGTGCCAGCAGCAAAGGAAGCACCTGGGGTGGAAGCTCCTACAATGAGCAGTTCTTC
cdr3_aa: CASSKGSTWGGSSYNEQFF
j_call: TRBJ2-1
v_call: TRBV11-3
clone_size: NA
d_call: NA

cdr3_nt: TGTGCCAGCAGCTCACACGGTGACTTGGGGGAAAAACTGTTTTTT
cdr3_aa: CASSSHGDLGEKLFF
j_call: TRBJ1-4
v_call: TRBV11-2
clone_size: NA
d_call: NA

cdr3_nt: TGTGCCAGAAGCCTCGACAGGGACACCGGGGAGCTGTTTTTT
cdr3_aa: CARSLDRDTGELFF
j_call: TRBJ2-2
v_call: TRBV7-5
clone_size: NA
d_call: NA

cdr3_nt: TGTGCCAGTAGTATAGGGCGACAGAACTATGGCTACACCTTC
cdr3_aa: CASSIGRQNYGYTF
j_call: TRBJ1-2
v_call: TRBV19
clone_size: NA
d_call: NA

cdr3_nt: TGCAGCGGGGGACAGGGGGCCGGCTACACCTTC
cdr3_aa: CSGGQGAGYTF
j_call: TRBJ1-2
v_call: TRBV29-1
clone_size: NA
d_call: TRBD1

cdr3_nt: TGTGCCACCAAGACAGGGGATCGTTATGGCTACACCTTC
cdr3_aa: CATKTGDRYGYTF
j_call: TRBJ1-2
v_call: TRBV6-5
clone_size: NA
d_call: TRBD1

cdr3_nt: TGTGCCAGCACCATCGCGGGTCAGCCCCAGCATTTT
cdr3_aa: CASTIAGQPQHF
j_call: TRBJ1-5
v_call: TRBV5-6
clone_size: NA
d_call: NA

cdr3_nt: TGCGCCAGCAGCCTTCGGACAGGGAACTATGGCTACACCTTC
cdr3_aa: CASSLRTGNYGYTF
j_call: TRBJ1-2
v_call: TRBV4-1
clone_size: once
d_call: TRBD1

cdr3_nt: TGTGCCAGCTCACCCGCGGGACAGGCGAACACTGAAGCTTTCTTT
cdr3_aa: CASSPAGQANTEAFF
j_call: TRBJ1-1
v_call: TRBV18
clone_size: NA
d_call: TRBD1

cdr3_nt: TGTGCCAGCAGTTCACCGATGGGGAGGGAAAAACTGTTTTTT
cdr3_aa: CASSSPMGREKLFF
j_call: TRBJ1-4
v_call: TRBV28
clone_size: NA
d_call: NA

cdr3_nt: TGCGCCAGCAGTACGACGGCGAACACCGGGGAGCTGTTTTTT
cdr3_aa: CASSTTANTGELFF
j_call: TRBJ2-2
v_call: TRBV5-1
clone_size: NA
d_call: NA

cdr3_nt: TGCGCCAGCAGCCCAGGACAGGCCTTTAACTATGGCTACACCTTC
cdr3_aa: CASSPGQAFNYGYTF
j_call: TRBJ1-2
v_call: TRBV5-1
clone_size: NA
d_call: TRBD1

cdr3_nt: TGTGCCACCAGCAGAGATCGGACTAGCGACTACGAGCAGTACTTC
cdr3_aa: CATSRDRTSDYEQYF
j_call: TRBJ2-7
v_call: TRBV15
clone_size: NA
d_call: TRBD2

cdr3_nt: TGTGCCAGCAGAGCTGGGAGGCCGGCTGGGAATGAGCAGTTCTTC
cdr3_aa: CASRAGRPAGNEQFF
j_call: TRBJ2-1
v_call: TRBV27
clone_size: NA
d_call: NA

cdr3_nt: TGTGCCAGCAGTGAGTCGTTGGCGGGGCCCCAGCATTTT
cdr3_aa: CASSESLAGPQHF
j_call: TRBJ1-5
v_call: TRBV2
clone_size: NA
d_call: NA

cdr3_nt: TGTGCCAGCATCTCCTCCTACAGGGGAGCCTATGGCTACACCTTC
cdr3_aa: CASISSYRGAYGYTF
j_call: TRBJ1-2
v_call: TRBV5-5
clone_size: NA
d_call: TRBD1

cdr3_nt: TGTGCCAGCAGTTACGGAGGGGGCTATGGCTACACCTTC
cdr3_aa: CASSYGGGYGYTF
j_call: TRBJ1-2
v_call: TRBV6-5
clone_size: NA
d_call: NA

cdr3_nt: TGCAGCGCCCGAGGGTCCCTCATGAACACTGAAGCTTTCTTT
cdr3_aa: CSARGSLMNTEAFF
j_call: TRBJ1-1
v_call: TRBV29-1
clone_size: NA
d_call: NA

cdr3_nt: TGTGCCAGTAGTATAGCGCGGGGGGGCGGTTCTGAGCAGTTCTTC
cdr3_aa: CASSIARGGGSEQFF
j_call: TRBJ2-1
v_call: TRBV19
clone_size: NA
d_call: TRBD2

cdr3_nt: TGTGCCAGCAGCTGCACCTCCTTCCGGGAACGATGCACAGATACGCAGTATTTT
cdr3_aa: CASSCTSFRERCTDTQYF
j_call: TRBJ2-3
v_call: TRBV5-8
clone_size: once
d_call: NA

cdr3_nt: TGTGCCAGCAGCTTAGGACCCTCACCAGACACTGAAGCTTTCTTT
cdr3_aa: CASSLGPSPDTEAFF
j_call: TRBJ1-1
v_call: TRBV7-8
clone_size: once
d_call: NA

cdr3_nt: TGTGCCAGCAGCCTGGGGGGCCGGGAGCTGTTTTTT
cdr3_aa: CASSLGGRELFF
j_call: TRBJ2-2
v_call: TRBV6-2/TRBV6-3
clone_size: NA
d_call: NA

cdr3_nt: TGTGCCAGCAGCTACCGGGACTGGCTTTTCTTC
cdr3_aa: CASSYRDWLFF
j_call: TRBJ2-1
v_call: TRBV11-2
clone_size: once
d_call: NA

cdr3_nt: TGTGCTAGTGGTTTAGGGGAGAGGACTGAAGCTTTCTTT
cdr3_aa: CASGLGERTEAFF
j_call: TRBJ1-1
v_call: TRBV12-5
clone_size: NA
d_call: NA

cdr3_nt: TGTGCCAGCACTTTCAGGGAGGTGGGGATGAACACTGAAGCTTTCTTT
cdr3_aa: CASTFREVGMNTEAFF
j_call: TRBJ1-1
v_call: TRBV11-3
clone_size: NA
d_call: NA

cdr3_nt: TGTGCCAGCAGCGTAGGTTTGGTTCCGGGCACTGAAGCTTTCTTT
cdr3_aa: CASSVGLVPGTEAFF
j_call: TRBJ1-1
v_call: TRBV9
clone_size: NA
d_call: NA

cdr3_nt: TGTGCCAGCAGTAAAAAGGACGGTGGACCCTATGGCTACACCTTC
cdr3_aa: CASSKKDGGPYGYTF
j_call: TRBJ1-2
v_call: TRBV6-2/TRBV6-3
clone_size: NA
d_call: NA

cdr3_nt: TGTGCCTGGAGTAATGGGCAGGCCGCCCACACCTTC
cdr3_aa: CAWSNGQAAHTF
j_call: TRBJ1-2
v_call: TRBV30
clone_size: NA
d_call: NA

cdr3_nt: TGTGCCTGCCAAAGAGTGGAGGGGAAACTGTTTTTT
cdr3_aa: CACQRVEGKLFF
j_call: TRBJ1-4
v_call: TRBV30
clone_size: NA
d_call: NA

cdr3_nt: TGTGCCAGCAGTGAAATTGGGTTCGACGAAGCTTTCTTT
cdr3_aa: CASSEIGFDEAFF
j_call: TRBJ1-1
v_call: TRBV6-1
clone_size: NA
d_call: NA

cdr3_nt: TGTGCCAGCAGTTACTCGAACGTCGGATCCACTGAAGCTTTCTTT
cdr3_aa: CASSYSNVGSTEAFF
j_call: TRBJ1-1
v_call: TRBV6-5
clone_size: NA
d_call: NA

cdr3_nt: TGTGCCAGCAGCGTAGGGGGGCACACTGAAGCTTTCTTT
cdr3_aa: CASSVGGHTEAFF
j_call: TRBJ1-1
v_call: TRBV9
clone_size: NA
d_call: NA